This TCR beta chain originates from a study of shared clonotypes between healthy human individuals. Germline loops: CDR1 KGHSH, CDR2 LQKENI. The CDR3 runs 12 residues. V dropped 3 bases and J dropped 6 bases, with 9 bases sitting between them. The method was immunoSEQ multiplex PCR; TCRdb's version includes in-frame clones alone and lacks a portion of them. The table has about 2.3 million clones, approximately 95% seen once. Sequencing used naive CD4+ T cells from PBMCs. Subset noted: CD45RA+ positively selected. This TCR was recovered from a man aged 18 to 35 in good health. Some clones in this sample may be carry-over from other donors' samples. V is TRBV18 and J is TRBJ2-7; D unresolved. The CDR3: CASSPSPGEQYF. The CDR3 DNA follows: TGTGCCAGCTCACCTTCCCCCGGCGAGCAGTACTTC.